These T cell receptor beta chains were read from a single sample in a study of PD-L1 blockade in urothelial cancer. Data came from immunoSEQ multiplex PCR; TCRdb stores just in-frame clones and leaves some out. The sample records about 73,000 clones, about 89% being singletons. The input for sequencing was PBMCs, taken around atezolizumab (anti-PD-L1) treatment. The receptors derive from a man aged 55-75 years with urothelial cancer. The CDR3 runs from the conserved cysteine through the conserved F or W. A D gene is named only where the DNA matches it firmly. The size of a clone is reported for some rows only, either as once, few or many, or as a class for expanded clones.

len	v_gene	j_gene	d_gene	abundance	CDR3aa	CDR3nt
15	TRBV5-1	TRBJ2-5	NA	NA	CASSSGETSQETQYF	TGCGCCAGCAGCTCGGGGGAGACGTCCCAAGAGACCCAGTACTTC
16	TRBV5-1	TRBJ2-3	TRBD2	NA	CASSFGGTSPTDTQYF	TGCGCCAGCAGTTTTGGGGGGACTAGCCCCACAGATACGCAGTATTTT
14	TRBV18	TRBJ2-2	NA	NA	CASSPQSTTGELFF	TGTGCCAGCTCACCACAATCAACAACCGGGGAGCTGTTTTTT
15	TRBV6-6	TRBJ2-7	NA	NA	CASSSPEGSSYEQYF	TGTGCCAGCAGTTCCCCGGAAGGGAGCTCCTACGAGCAGTACTTC
16	TRBV6-1	TRBJ2-7	NA	NA	CASSVGQLSLIGEQYF	TGTGCCAGCAGTGTAGGACAATTGTCATTAATAGGCGAGCAGTACTTC
13	TRBV7-2	TRBJ1-1	NA	NA	CASSLMRYTEAFF	TGTGCCAGCAGCTTAATGAGGTACACTGAAGCTTTCTTT
12	TRBV7-2	TRBJ2-1	NA	NA	CASRITRGEQFF	TGTGCCAGCAGAATCACTAGGGGGGAGCAGTTCTTC
15	TRBV6-6	TRBJ2-7	TRBD1	NA	CASSYSGTVYHEQYF	TGTGCCAGCAGTTACTCGGGGACAGTTTACCACGAGCAGTACTTC
14	TRBV5-1	TRBJ2-2	NA	NA	CASSPESPTGELFF	TGCGCCAGCAGCCCAGAAAGTCCCACCGGGGAGCTGTTTTTT
16	TRBV10-3	TRBJ2-2	TRBD2	NA	CAISESSGGPTGELFF	TGTGCCATCAGTGAGTCGAGCGGGGGGCCCACCGGGGAGCTGTTTTTT
14	TRBV4-3	TRBJ2-7	NA	NA	CASSQELESHEQYF	TGCGCCAGCAGCCAAGAGCTAGAGTCCCACGAGCAGTACTTC
17	TRBV11-3	TRBJ2-7	TRBD2	NA	CASSPRGRGSDSYEQYF	TGTGCCAGCAGCCCCCGTGGACGCGGGAGCGACTCCTACGAGCAGTACTTC
14	TRBV2	TRBJ2-3	NA	NA	CASSETGSTDTQYF	TGTGCCAGCAGTGAAACAGGGAGCACAGATACGCAGTATTTT
15	TRBV5-6	TRBJ2-3	TRBD2	NA	CASTFGGGATDTQYF	TGTGCCAGCACCTTTGGCGGGGGGGCCACAGATACGCAGTATTTT
16	TRBV6-5	TRBJ2-7	TRBD2	NA	CASSYSMTSGTYEQYF	TGTGCCAGCAGTTACTCGATGACTAGCGGGACCTACGAGCAGTACTTC
16	TRBV10-2	TRBJ1-5	TRBD1	NA	CASSDPQGTGNQPQHF	TGCGCCAGCAGTGACCCACAGGGGACCGGCAATCAGCCCCAGCATTTT
16	TRBV6-6	TRBJ1-5	NA	NA	CASSPGIFSSNQPQHF	TGTGCCAGCAGTCCGGGGATTTTTAGTAGCAATCAGCCCCAGCATTTT
19	TRBV9	TRBJ2-5	TRBD2	NA	CASSVSRTGLAGIQETQYF	TGTGCCAGCAGCGTGTCAAGAACAGGACTAGCGGGTATACAAGAGACCCAGTACTTC
13	TRBV5-1	TRBJ2-5	TRBD2	NA	CASSSGGGETQYF	TGCGCCAGCAGCTCCGGCGGGGGAGAGACCCAGTACTTC
16	TRBV5-5	TRBJ2-7	TRBD1	once	CASSSGTGGPHYEQYF	TGTGCCAGCAGCAGCGGGACAGGGGGCCCCCACTACGAGCAGTACTTC
16	TRBV18	TRBJ2-7	NA	NA	CASSPPGGAQAYEQYF	TGTGCCAGCTCACCACCGGGGGGGGCTCAGGCCTACGAGCAGTACTTC
16	TRBV7-2	TRBJ2-2	NA	NA	CASSLATGLNTGELFF	TGTGCCAGCAGCTTAGCGACAGGTTTGAACACCGGGGAGCTGTTTTTT
15	TRBV7-2	TRBJ2-3	TRBD1	NA	CASSLRQGSTDTQYF	TGTGCCAGCAGCTTAAGACAGGGGAGCACAGATACGCAGTATTTT
16	TRBV19	TRBJ2-5	NA	NA	CASSFTGGQTLETQYF	TGTGCCAGTTCTTTCACGGGGGGCCAAACTTTAGAGACCCAGTACTTC
14	TRBV19	TRBJ1-1	NA	NA	CASSSQGMNTEAFF	TGTGCCAGTAGTTCGCAGGGGATGAACACTGAAGCTTTCTTT
13	TRBV23-1	TRBJ2-7	TRBD1	NA	CASSHGTGDEQYF	TGCGCCAGCAGTCACGGGACAGGGGATGAGCAGTACTTC
14	TRBV5-1	TRBJ2-2	NA	once	CASSFGGDTGELFF	TGCGCCAGCAGCTTTGGCGGTGACACCGGGGAGCTGTTTTTT
15	TRBV5-4	TRBJ1-1	NA	once	CASSLPNRGNTEAFF	TGTGCCAGCAGCTTGCCCAATCGGGGGAACACTGAAGCTTTCTTT
14	TRBV5-1	TRBJ1-1	NA	NA	CASSLGQQYTEAFF	TGCGCCAGCAGCTTGGGACAGCAATACACTGAAGCTTTCTTT
14	TRBV18	TRBJ1-2	NA	NA	CASSLGIGGYGYTF	TGTGCCAGCTCACTCGGGATCGGGGGCTATGGCTACACCTTC
13	TRBV7-3	TRBJ1-2	NA	NA	CASSLTPGYGYTF	TGTGCCAGCAGCTTAACGCCAGGTTATGGCTACACCTTC
12	TRBV19	TRBJ1-3	NA	NA	CASSIEGTPCHF	TGTGCCAGTAGTATCGAAGGGACACCTTGCCATTTT
14	TRBV11-2	TRBJ2-5	NA	NA	CASSLDIRAETQYF	TGTGCCAGCAGCTTAGATATCAGGGCAGAGACCCAGTACTTC
17	TRBV5-1	TRBJ2-3	NA	NA	CASSLDVYYNPGDTQYF	TGCGCCAGCAGCTTGGATGTTTACTACAATCCCGGGGATACGCAGTATTTT
12	TRBV11-2	TRBJ2-7	NA	NA	CASSGGGGGQYF	TGTGCCAGCAGCGGCGGTGGTGGTGGGCAGTACTTC
15	TRBV19	TRBJ2-7	TRBD1	NA	CASSIAGTGTYEQYF	TGTGCCAGTAGTATAGCCGGGACAGGTACCTACGAGCAGTACTTC
13	TRBV6-6	TRBJ1-1	NA	NA	CASAQGPVTEAFF	TGTGCCAGCGCCCAGGGGCCGGTCACTGAAGCTTTCTTT
11	TRBV29-1	TRBJ1-2	NA	once	CSVVAGDGYTF	TGCAGCGTTGTAGCGGGAGATGGCTACACCTTC
13	TRBV7-9	TRBJ2-7	NA	NA	CASSPGGSYEQYF	TGTGCCAGCAGCCCAGGGGGGTCCTACGAGCAGTACTTC
14	TRBV10-3	TRBJ2-7	NA	NA	CAISDWSRSYEQYF	TGTGCCATCAGTGATTGGTCGCGCTCCTACGAGCAGTACTTC
14	TRBV5-4	TRBJ2-5	NA	NA	CASSLGGLEETQYF	TGTGCCAGCAGCTTGGGGGGGCTAGAAGAGACCCAGTACTTC
14	TRBV4-1	TRBJ1-1	NA	NA	CASSTGGANPEAFF	TGCGCCAGCAGCACCGGGGGGGCTAACCCTGAAGCTTTCTTT
15	TRBV7-3	TRBJ2-1	TRBD2	NA	CASSFSGGSYNEQFF	TGTGCCAGCAGCTTTAGCGGGGGGAGCTACAATGAGCAGTTCTTC
16	TRBV15	TRBJ2-3	TRBD2	NA	CATSTETSGTPDTQYF	TGTGCCACCAGCACCGAGACTAGCGGGACCCCGGATACGCAGTATTTT
12	TRBV27	TRBJ2-7	NA	NA	CASSPSSYEQYF	TGTGCCAGCAGTCCCAGCTCCTACGAGCAGTACTTC
14	TRBV21-1	TRBJ2-1	NA	NA	CASSKVSGGNEQFF	TGTGCCAGCAGCAAAGTTTCAGGGGGAAATGAGCAGTTCTTC
19	TRBV5-1	TRBJ2-7	NA	few	CASSLAPLVGQRSSYEQYF	TGCGCCAGCAGCTTGGCCCCCCTGGTCGGTCAGCGGAGCTCCTACGAGCAGTACTTC